Listed below are T cell receptor beta chains from one sample, sequenced in a study of T-cell reconstitution after alpha-beta-depleted transplantation in children. MiXCR, applied by TCRdb to the PCR reads, yields one record per CDR3 protein. The table shows roughly 590,000 distinct CDR3 sequences, with around a sixth occurring only once. The sample in question was PBMCs from the stem cell graft donor, obtained from the stem cell graft. The receptors were sampled from a human donor who donated a stem cell graft to a child with acute myeloid leukemia. CDR3s include the opening cysteine and the closing phenylalanine or tryptophan. The D gene is left open where the match is weak. Where a row states a size, it is once, few, many or the class of an expanded clone; other rows omit it.

CDR3,DNA,V,size,D,J
CASSAGEGYGYTF,TGTGCCAGCAGCGCCGGGGAAGGGTATGGCTACACCTTC,TRBV7-6,few,-,TRBJ1-2
CSAFPPNKTQYF,TGCAGTGCTTTCCCTCCTAACAAGACCCAGTACTTC,TRBV20-1,-,-,TRBJ2-5
CASSLTDSSYEQYF,TGTGCCAGCTCTCTTACGGACAGCTCCTACGAGCAGTACTTC,TRBV6-1,many,-,TRBJ2-7
CASSLEMIAGNNEQFF,TGTGCCAGCAGCCTAGAGATGATAGCGGGGAACAATGAGCAGTTCTTC,TRBV7-8,few,TRBD2,TRBJ2-1
CASSFPGGEQFF,TGTGCCAGCAGCTTCCCTGGCGGTGAGCAGTTCTTC,TRBV7-9,-,-,TRBJ2-1
CASSPPSERVPRHNEQFF,TGCGCCAGCTCCCCTCCTTCGGAGAGGGTACCCAGGCACAATGAGCAGTTCTTC,TRBV5-1,-,-,TRBJ2-1
CSAEDRQATHEQYF,TGCAGTGCTGAAGACCGGCAGGCTACCCACGAGCAGTACTTC,TRBV20-1,many,-,TRBJ2-7
CRASRQGRSEAFF,TGCAGAGCTAGCCGACAGGGGCGTTCCGAAGCTTTCTTT,TRBV20-1,-,TRBD1,TRBJ1-1
CASSSHGVAGARDTQYF,TGTGCCAGCAGTTCGCATGGGGTAGCGGGGGCGCGAGATACGCAGTATTTT,TRBV12-3/TRBV12-4,many,TRBD2,TRBJ2-3
CASSQRDLGYDTQYF,TGCGCCAGCAGCCAACGGGACCTTGGGTATGATACGCAGTATTTT,TRBV4-1,-,-,TRBJ2-3
CASSEYIQGGGYTF,TGTGCCAGCAGTGAATATATCCAGGGGGGTGGCTACACCTTC,TRBV25-1,few,TRBD1,TRBJ1-2
CASSGDRANGELFF,TGCGCCAGCAGCGGAGACAGGGCAAACGGGGAGCTGTTTTTT,TRBV5-1,-,TRBD1,TRBJ2-2
CASSPDPDYGYTF,TGTGCCAGCAGCCCCGACCCAGACTATGGCTACACCTTC,TRBV6-1,-,-,TRBJ1-2
CASSWAPDQPQHF,TGTGCCAGCAGTTGGGCCCCTGATCAGCCCCAGCATTTT,TRBV7-2,-,-,TRBJ1-5
CSARDWAGGNQETQYF,TGCAGTGCTAGAGATTGGGCAGGGGGGAACCAAGAGACCCAGTACTTC,TRBV20-1,many,-,TRBJ2-5
CSAMRVEGEKLFF,TGCAGTGCGATGCGGGTCGAAGGGGAAAAACTGTTTTTT,TRBV29-1,few,-,TRBJ1-4
CASSRPRAGRRTDTQYF,TGTGCCAGCAGCCGACCTCGGGCAGGCCGTCGCACAGATACGCAGTATTTT,TRBV12-3/TRBV12-4,few,-,TRBJ2-3
CASSSPSLNTEAFF,TGTGCCAGCAGTTCGCCGAGCCTGAACACTGAAGCTTTCTTT,TRBV6-5,-,-,TRBJ1-1
CASHPSGNYGYTF,TGTGCCAGCCATCCTAGTGGTAACTATGGCTACACCTTC,TRBV7-9,-,-,TRBJ1-2
CSASSGAGARITEAFF,TGCAGTGCTAGTAGTGGCGCGGGGGCAAGGATCACTGAAGCTTTCTTT,TRBV20-1,many,-,TRBJ1-1
CSAWTSGDTQYF,TGCAGTGCTTGGACTAGTGGAGATACGCAGTATTTT,TRBV20-1,many,TRBD2,TRBJ2-3
CSGKRGDTQYF,TGCAGCGGGAAAAGGGGAGACACGCAGTATTTT,TRBV29-1,many,-,TRBJ2-3
CAISESADSYGYTF,TGTGCCATCAGTGAGTCGGCGGATTCCTATGGCTACACCTTC,TRBV10-3,many,-,TRBJ1-2
CASSDPPAGPNQPQHF,TGTGCCAGCAGCGACCCCCCCGCGGGGCCCAATCAGCCCCAGCATTTT,TRBV7-2,few,-,TRBJ1-5
CASSTEGNSPLHF,TGTGCCAGCAGTACCGAGGGGAATTCACCCCTCCACTTT,TRBV25-1,few,-,TRBJ1-6
CASSLNPGTTEAFF,TGCGCCAGCAGCTTGAATCCGGGGACTACTGAAGCTTTCTTT,TRBV5-1,-,-,TRBJ1-1
CASSPGPADGTEAFF,TGCGCCAGCAGCCCAGGCCCCGCAGACGGCACTGAAGCTTTCTTT,TRBV5-1,few,-,TRBJ1-1
CASSPFGDSYGYTF,TGTGCCAGCAGCCCCTTCGGGGACAGCTATGGCTACACCTTC,TRBV11-2,few,TRBD1,TRBJ1-2
CAISGDMGGLGPYEQYF,TGTGCCATCAGTGGGGATATGGGAGGACTAGGACCTTACGAGCAGTACTTC,TRBV10-3,-,TRBD2,TRBJ2-7
CASSPRTGGRAFF,TGTGCCAGCAGCCCCCGGACAGGGGGTAGGGCTTTCTTT,TRBV3-1,-,TRBD1,TRBJ1-1
CASSWDSLETQYF,TGTGCCAGCAGCTGGGACTCCTTGGAGACCCAGTACTTC,TRBV11-2,few,-,TRBJ2-5
CASSLMAVGFNEQFF,TGTGCCAGCAGTTTAATGGCTGTGGGGTTCAATGAGCAGTTCTTC,TRBV12-3/TRBV12-4,many,-,TRBJ2-1
CASSLEPAVNEKLFF,TGTGCCAGCAGCTTAGAACCAGCCGTTAATGAAAAACTGTTTTTT,TRBV7-6,few,-,TRBJ1-4
CASSTDRNGYTF,TGCGCCAGCAGCACCGACAGGAACGGCTACACCTTC,TRBV5-1,few,-,TRBJ1-2
CATSDSAAGNEQYF,TGTGCCACCAGTGATTCGGCAGCGGGGAACGAGCAGTACTTC,TRBV24-1,few,TRBD2,TRBJ2-7
CASRLTRQETQYF,TGTGCAAGTCGCTTAACGCGCCAAGAGACCCAGTACTTC,TRBV12-2,-,-,TRBJ2-5
CAKVGSLSTDTQYF,TGTGCCAAAGTTGGGAGCCTTAGCACAGATACGCAGTATTTT,TRBV11-2,-,-,TRBJ2-3
CASSPLGGRSYEQYF,TGTGCCAGCAGCCCCCTGGGAGGGAGGTCCTACGAGCAGTACTTC,TRBV12-3/TRBV12-4,-,TRBD2,TRBJ2-7
CASSLELGTGDGNEQFF,TGTGCCAGCAGTTTGGAGCTAGGGACAGGGGACGGAAATGAGCAGTTCTTC,TRBV28,many,TRBD1,TRBJ2-1
CASSLGLGPGGFYEQYF,TGTGCCAGCAGTTTGGGGTTAGGTCCGGGGGGCTTCTACGAGCAGTACTTC,TRBV12-3/TRBV12-4,few,-,TRBJ2-7
CASSLTSGGHIYNEQFF,TGTGCCAGCAGCTTGACTAGCGGGGGCCACATTTACAATGAGCAGTTCTTC,TRBV7-2,-,TRBD2,TRBJ2-1
CASSSPRTGNEQFF,TGTGCCAGCAGTTCACCCCGGACAGGCAATGAGCAGTTCTTC,TRBV11-3,few,TRBD1,TRBJ2-1
CSAPGTSGGYLSTDTQYF,TGCAGTGCTCCCGGGACTAGCGGGGGCTACCTAAGCACAGATACGCAGTATTTT,TRBV20-1,many,TRBD2,TRBJ2-3
CASSLERLSETQYF,TGTGCCAGCAGCTTAGAGAGGCTCAGTGAGACCCAGTACTTC,TRBV11-2,few,-,TRBJ2-5
CASSYKGIQETQYF,TGTGCCAGCAGTTACAAAGGAATCCAAGAGACCCAGTACTTC,TRBV6-5,many,-,TRBJ2-5